This is a list of T cell receptor beta chains from one sample in a study of neurological immune-mediated disorders. TCRdb reanalysed the 5' RACE reads using MiXCR and keeps one entry per CDR3 protein. This table holds approximately 50,000 distinct CDR3 sequences, approximately 3.5% found once. Source material: PBMCs. The receptor source for this set is a middle-aged man with multiple sclerosis. CDR3s include the opening cysteine and the closing phenylalanine or tryptophan. A D gene is named only where the DNA matches it firmly. Rows may omit the clone size; those that give it use once, few, many or a size class.

>16|TRBV10-3|NA|many
CAISESMARRNAEQFF
>17|TRBV25-1|NA|NA
CASSGPGGGGSNQPQHF
>12|TRBV10-3|NA|many
CAIGAGPTEAFF
>15|TRBV12-3/TRBV12-4|TRBD1|many
CASNPLTGGADGYTF
>14|TRBV6-1|NA|many
CASRGGLLGETQYF
>15|TRBV20-1|TRBD2|few
CSAVSGGAQKDTQYF
>11|TRBV7-2|NA|many
CASSFGLEQYF
>13|TRBV12-3/TRBV12-4|NA|many
CASSVRERETQYF
>15|TRBV11-3|TRBD1|many
CASSPGQGNTGELFF
>13|TRBV10-3|TRBD1|many
CAIAGTGNTEAFF
>11|TRBV6-6|NA|many
CASKAAGGYTF
>16|TRBV20-1|NA|many
CSARDGLGESTDTQYF
>15|TRBV10-2|TRBD1|many
CASRDTGTGSHEQYF
>13|TRBV20-1|TRBD1|many
CSARDRRKETQYF
>15|TRBV20-1|TRBD1|many
CSARTGEATNEKLFF
>13|TRBV7-2|NA|many
CASSSRDSYEQYF
>11|TRBV18|NA|many
CASSPLETQYF
>13|TRBV5-1|NA|few
CASSLGKSYEQYF
>14|TRBV7-6|NA|many
CASSLAAERDTQYF
>16|TRBV6-5|TRBD1|many
CASSHKPGQGVSDLYF
>14|TRBV30|TRBD1|NA
CAWGGQGGNQPQNF
>14|TRBV12-3/TRBV12-4|NA|many
CASSFGETGNTIYF
>15|TRBV7-2|TRBD2|many
CASSPQRGGTGELFF
>13|TRBV2|NA|many
CASSGEIGDTQYF
>15|TRBV20-1|NA|many
CSARLPGSQNQPQNF
>14|TRBV21-1|NA|many
CASSKQGAHSPLHF
>16|TRBV7-2|NA|many
CASSPLRRLSYNEQFF
>14|TRBV7-2|NA|many
CASSLGMRNTEAFF
>11|TRBV5-1|NA|many
CASSSVYEQYF
>17|TRBV28|NA|many
CASSSHLGGLRDTEAFF
>15|TRBV7-2|NA|many
CASSLASGNNSPLHF